The 19 T cell receptor beta chains presented below share a single source sample, sequenced in a study of T cell repertoires in cytomegalovirus infection. These TCRs are of unknown antigen specificity. Each CDR3 protein gets one entry after TCRdb re-called the reads with MiXCR. The sample comprises approximately 1,000,000 distinct CDR3 sequences, approximately 30% of which are singletons, and around an eighth rests with the top ten. Specimen: cultured CD8+ T cells from PBMCs, collected from culture after CMV antigen stimulation. These receptors all stem from a human donor in good health (CMV status not recorded). Some clones in this sample may be carry-over from other donors' samples.

This clonotype was seen a few times. The rearrangement links TRBV7-9 to TRBJ2-1; 8 bases map to TRBD1. The CDR3 is 12 amino acids. Trimming cost V 11 bases and J 5 bases; bases outside gene matches: 5. Germline CDR1 and CDR2: SEHNR and FQNEAQ (reference sequence). In DNA, the CDR3 is TGTGCCGACAGGGGATCGGACAATGAGCAGTTCTTC. It specifies CADRGSDNEQFF.

This clonotype came up a few times. V usage is TRBV19 and J usage is TRBJ2-7; TRBD1 might be the D (5 bases). This CDR3 has 13 amino acids. Per germline, CDR1 LNHDA and CDR2 SQIVND (reference sequence). The germline V and J ends were trimmed by 3 bases and 3 bases, with 9 bases remaining between them. CDR3 DNA sequence: TGTGCCAGTAGTATCTTAGGGGACTACGAGCAGTACTTC. Protein sequence: CASSILGDYEQYF.

This clonotype was seen a handful of times. The chain links TRBV19 to TRBJ2-1, with D possibly being TRBD1 or TRBD2 (5 bases each). There are 14 residues in the CDR3. The V and J ends lost 7 bases and 4 bases respectively, with 14 bases between them. From germline, CDR1 is LNHDA and CDR2 SQIVND (reference sequence). CDR3 DNA: TGTGCCAGTAAAGTTGACAGCGGTTACAATGAGCAGTTCTTC. Its translation is CASKVDSGYNEQFF.

The chain recombines TRBV6-5 with TRBJ1-4, with D unresolved. The V end was cut by 5 bases, the J end by 5 bases, with 12 bases between. The length of the CDR3 is 14 residues. Germline lookup yields CDR1 MNHEY and CDR2 SVGAGI. This chain's CDR3 is CASSDRPANEKLFF. CDR3 coding DNA: TGTGCCAGCAGTGACCGCCCAGCCAATGAAAAACTGTTTTTT.

With regard to this clonotype: This may be a read error, as it is one base from a much larger clone. The chain carries TRBV6-2 or TRBV6-3 and TRBJ2-1; D may be TRBD2 (6 bases). Germline CDR1 is MNHEY and CDR2 is SVGEGT. This CDR3 has 13 amino acids. CDR3 coding DNA: TGTGCCAGCCGTTACGGCGGACTAAATGAGCAGTTCTTC. Its protein is CASRYGGLNEQFF.

The rearrangement links TRBV4-1 to TRBJ2-7; tentatively, D is TRBD1 (6 bases). V was clipped by 3 bases and J by 0 bases, with 9 bases between them. Looked up from germline, CDR1 is MGHRA and CDR2 is YSYEKL. This CDR3 spans 14 amino acids. Written as DNA, the CDR3 is TGCGCCAGCAGCCACGGACAGATCTCCTACGAGCAGTACTTC. Its translation: CASSHGQISYEQYF.

Remarks on this clonotype: Given the absence of the conserved phenylalanine or tryptophan at the CDR3 end, a read error is likely. This chain links TRBV13 with TRBJ1-5; unclear D gene. CDR1 and CDR2 (germline): PRHDT, FYEKMQ (reference sequence). V lost 5 bases, J lost 6 bases, and 14 bases lay in between. This CDR3 comprises 14 residues. The CDR3 DNA reads as TGTGCCAGCAGCAACGGGATTTCGGGTCAGCCCCAGCATTTA. Translation gives CASSNGISGQPQHL.

This clonotype was found many times. The chain carries TRBV7-9 and TRBJ2-3; the match to TRBD2 covers 11 bases. V lost 5 bases and J lost 4; bases outside the gene matches: 5. Germline-derived CDR1 and CDR2 are SEHNR and FQNEAQ (reference sequence). CDR3 length: 15 amino acids. The CDR3 loop reads CASSPGTSGADTQYF. CDR3 bases: TGTGCCAGCAGCCCCGGGACTAGCGGAGCAGATACGCAGTATTTT.

This clonotype was recorded many times. This chain links TRBV7-6 with TRBJ2-1, with 10 bases identical to TRBD1. Germline V gives CDR1 SGHVS, CDR2 FNYEAQ. Losses at the gene ends were 2 bases for V and 10 bases for J; bases not matched to a gene: 5. The CDR3 is 14 amino acids. The CDR3 nucleotides read TGTGCCAGCAGCTTACGGACAGGGGGAGAGGAGCAGTTCTTC. It is translated as CASSLRTGGEEQFF.

This chain connects TRBV7-9 to TRBJ2-3, with TRBD2 identical over 9 bases. Germline loops: CDR1 SEHNR, CDR2 FQNEAQ (reference sequence). The CDR3 extends over 16 amino acids. The trim removed 5 bases at V and 6 bases at J, leaving 12 bases unmatched. CDR3 region: CASSLSWRGGIDTQYF. In DNA form, the CDR3 reads TGTGCCAGCAGCCTCTCTTGGCGGGGGGGGATCGATACGCAGTATTTT.

This rearrangement joins TRBV4-2 to TRBJ1-1; TRBD1 agrees at 7 bases. Germline trimming cut 2 bases from V and 5 bases from J; bases unmatched to any gene: 8. The CDR3 runs 15 residues. From germline, CDR1 is LGHNA and CDR2 YNFKEQ. The CDR3 sequence: CASSQTRGSGTEAFF. CDR3 nucleotide sequence: TGTGCCAGCAGCCAAACCAGGGGGTCTGGTACTGAAGCTTTCTTT.

This clonotype was seen many times. The J gene is TRBJ1-1, the V gene TRBV12-3 or TRBV12-4; 10 bases align to TRBD1. CDR3 length: 14 residues. J gave up 0 bases and V 8 bases, and 3 bases lay outside the gene matches. The CDR3 here is CASGTGDMNTEAFF. The CDR3 coding sequence is TGTGCCAGCGGGACAGGGGACATGAACACTGAAGCTTTCTTT.

This clonotype was recorded a few times. The chain links TRBV2 to TRBJ2-1; D may be TRBD1 (6 bases). The CDR3 totals 12 residues. Per the germline V gene, CDR1 is SNHLY and CDR2 is FYNNEI. Deletions cut 11 bases from V and 9 bases from J, with 17 bases between. CDR3 loop: CAGTQGSVEQFF. DNA for the CDR3: TGTGCCGGTACCCAGGGGTCAGTTGAGCAGTTCTTC.

This clonotype was detected ten times or more. The chain has TRBV11-1 and TRBJ2-1, with TRBD2 matching 9 bases. The CDR3 totals 15 residues. The V gene's germline CDR1 is SGHAT and CDR2 FQDESV (reference sequence). Trimming cost V 1 base and J 5 bases; bases outside gene matches: 3. Written as DNA, the CDR3 is TGTGCCAGCAGCTTAGGACTAGCGGACCACAATGAGCAGTTCTTC. It encodes CASSLGLADHNEQFF.

There are a few counts of this clonotype. The chain uses TRBV6-2 or TRBV6-3 and TRBJ2-7; 9 positions match TRBD1. The CDR3 is 16 residues long. V gave up 5 bases and J gave up 3 bases; unmatched junction bases: 11. Germline V CDR1 and CDR2: MNHEY, SVGEGT. The CDR3 reads CASSLTGTGFSYEQYV. The DNA for the CDR3 is TGTGCCAGCAGTCTCACCGGGACAGGGTTTAGCTACGAGCAGTACGTC.

The gene calls are TRBV7-9 and TRBJ2-7, with D hard to call. V was cut by 8 bases and J by 1 base, with 15 bases left in between. The CDR3 length is 14 residues. Germline V gene lookup returns CDR1 SEHNR and CDR2 FQNEAQ (reference sequence). The CDR3 loop reads CASENEDASYEQYF. CDR3 sequence (DNA): TGTGCCAGCGAGAATGAGGACGCGTCCTACGAGCAGTACTTC.

The V call is TRBV6-5, the J call TRBJ1-4; D might be TRBD1 (5 bases). The CDR3 runs 15 residues. Germline values: CDR1 MNHEY, CDR2 SVGAGI. V dropped 0 bases and J dropped 3 bases, with 8 bases sitting between them. The DNA for the CDR3 is TGTGCCAGCAGTTACTCGACAGTCTCTAATGAAAAACTGTTTTTT. Translation: CASSYSTVSNEKLFF.

The sample holds many counts of this clonotype. The chain carries TRBV7-8 and TRBJ1-3; D is uncertain. This CDR3 is built from 16 residues. The V and J ends lost 2 bases and 4 bases respectively, with 15 bases between them. Germline CDR1 SGHVS, CDR2 FQNEAQ. Here the CDR3 reads CASSLSWSGSGNTIYF. Here the CDR3 DNA reads TGTGCCAGCAGCTTATCTTGGTCCGGGTCAGGAAACACCATATATTTT.

This clonotype was detected only a few times. The chain joins TRBV3-1 to TRBJ2-1; 10 bases agree with TRBD2. Germline CDR1 LGHDT, CDR2 YNNKEL (reference sequence). CDR3 length: 18 amino acids. V shed 0 bases, J shed 4 bases, and the junction held 9 bases outside the gene matches. The CDR3, as DNA: TGTGCCAGCAGCCAAGATGGGGATCTGGGACTAGCGTACAATGAGCAGTTCTTC. Protein sequence: CASSQDGDLGLAYNEQFF.